What follows are 20 T cell receptor beta chains derived from one specimen sequenced in a study of control samples from healthy donors and cancer patients. Clones were sequenced by immunoSEQ multiplex PCR, and TCRdb holds only the in-frame ones, with some missing. The data show approximately 100,000 clones, 80% to 90% seen once. Sequenced material: PBMCs. Receptors originate from a man aged 55 to 70 with lung cancer.

This clone has a single count. CDR3 sequence: CATSPTGIGELFF. Here the CDR3 DNA reads TGTGCCACCAGCCCGACAGGGATCGGGGAGCTGTTTTTT. V is TRBV24-1 and J is TRBJ2-2, with 7 positions matching TRBD1. This CDR3 is built from 13 residues. CDR1 is KGHDR and CDR2 is SFDVKD in the germline V gene. J gave up 7 bases and V 7 bases, and 5 bases lay outside the gene matches.

This sequence joins TRBV5-1 and TRBJ2-3; 11 bases are a match to TRBD2. The CDR3 has 16 residues. Trimming at V came to 0 bases and at J to 5 bases, leaving 5 bases not matched to a gene. Germline V gene sequence: CDR1 SGHRS, CDR2 YFSETQ. The CDR3 here is CASSLVSGGAVDTQYF. Here the CDR3 DNA reads TGCGCCAGCAGCTTGGTTAGCGGGGGGGCCGTAGATACGCAGTATTTT.

The chain links TRBV10-3 to TRBJ2-7, with D uncertain. This CDR3 comprises 14 residues. Germline V gene lookup returns CDR1 ENHRY and CDR2 SYGVKD. The V end was cut by 3 bases, the J end by 2 bases, with 11 bases between. The CDR3 DNA reads TGTGCCATCAGTGAAGGGCGTCCGCCCTACGAGCAGTACTTC. It specifies CAISEGRPPYEQYF.

This chain connects TRBV5-1 to TRBJ1-2, with 7 bases fitting TRBD1. CDR1 is SGHRS, CDR2 YFSETQ, per germline. V lost 4 bases, J lost 4 bases, and 7 bases stayed unmatched. CDR3 size: 14 residues. The CDR3 coding sequence is TGCGCCAGCAGCCCCGGGACAGATCTCTATGGCTACACCTTC. Its translation: CASSPGTDLYGYTF.

The V and J genes are TRBV27 and TRBJ1-2; 10 bases map to TRBD1. The junction had 6 bases not matched to a gene; V was cut back by 6 bases and J by 8 bases. Germline V gene lookup returns CDR1 MNHEY and CDR2 SMNVEV (reference sequence). This CDR3 is built from 13 residues. The CDR3 nucleotides read TGTGCCAGCAGCCCCGACAGGGGGCGGGGCTACACCTTC. Translated, it gives CASSPDRGRGYTF.

This chain uses TRBV24-1 with TRBJ1-5, with TRBD1 as a possible D gene (5 bases). The CDR3 runs to 13 residues. Trimming removed 7 bases at V and 2 bases at J, with 8 bases between. The germline V gene encodes CDR1 KGHDR and CDR2 SFDVKD. Here the CDR3 reads CATSRDGNQPQHF. CDR3 coding DNA: TGTGCCACCAGCAGGGATGGCAATCAGCCCCAGCATTTT.

The chain joins TRBV20-1 to TRBJ1-2; 7 bases line up with TRBD1. Germline V CDR1 and CDR2: DFQATT, SNEGSKA (reference sequence). V lost 3 bases and J lost 6; bases outside the gene matches: 4. CDR3 length: 12 residues. Written as DNA, the CDR3 is TGCAGTGCTAGTCCGACAGGGCATGGCTACACCTTC. Translated: CSASPTGHGYTF.

The chain carries TRBV3-1 (or the pseudogene TRBV3-2) and TRBJ2-1, with 10 bases fitting TRBD2. V trimming: 2 bases; J trimming: 4 bases; junction bases outside the gene matches: 11. Germline V gene lookup returns CDR1 LGHDT and CDR2 YNNKEL (reference sequence). The CDR3 runs to 18 residues. This CDR3 reads CASSQKRGGLVLYNEQFF. CDR3 in DNA: TGTGCCAGCAGCCAAAAGCGGGGGGGCCTCGTCTTGTACAATGAGCAGTTCTTC.

The V call is TRBV12-3 or TRBV12-4, the J call TRBJ1-2; D gene ambiguous. The length of the CDR3 is 11 residues. V shed 2 bases and J shed 8 bases, with 6 bases lying between them. The CDR3 DNA sequence: TGTGCCAGCAGTTTAATCAGCGGCTACACCTTC. Its translation is CASSLISGYTF.

The V call is TRBV18, the J call TRBJ2-7, with 9 bases fitting TRBD1. The CDR3 runs 17 residues. Germline values: CDR1 KGHSH, CDR2 LQKENI. After removal of 3 bases from V and 2 bases from J, the junction contained 11 bases not matched to a gene. In DNA, the CDR3 is TGTGCCAGCTCACCGGGGACAGGGAGCGTGGTTGCCTACGAGCAGTACTTC. Encoded protein: CASSPGTGSVVAYEQYF.

The V call is TRBV7-3, the J call TRBJ1-1; D unclear. Germline CDR1 reads SGHTA; CDR2 reads FQGTGA. Between the trimmed V and J ends, which lost 2 bases and 5 bases, there was a span of 9 bases. The length of the CDR3 is 13 residues. The CDR3: CASSLRPETEAFF. DNA of the CDR3: TGTGCCAGCAGCTTACGGCCGGAGACTGAAGCTTTCTTT. Complete variable domain (other parts from reference TRBV7-3 and TRBJ1-1): GAGVSQTPSNKVTEKGKYVELRCDPISGHTALYWYRQSLGQGPEFLIYFQGTGAADDSGLPNDRFFAVRPEGSVSTLKIQRTERGDSAVYLCASSLRPETEAFFGQGTRLTVV.

The rearrangement uses TRBV3-1 (or the pseudogene TRBV3-2) and TRBJ1-3, with TRBD1 matching over 9 bases. CDR3 length: 14 amino acids. The germline V gene has CDR1 LGHDT and CDR2 YNNKEL (reference sequence). V lost 4 bases, J lost 6 bases, and 4 bases stayed unmatched. CDR3 loop: CASSRRQGENTIYF. The DNA for the CDR3 is TGTGCCAGCAGCCGCCGACAGGGGGAAAACACCATATATTTT.

This clone was seen only a few times. V and J are TRBV6-5 and TRBJ2-6; tentatively, D is TRBD2 (5 bases). Germline V gene sequence: CDR1 MNHEY, CDR2 SVGAGI. The ends were cut back, 2 bases at V and 2 bases at J, with 7 bases in the middle. This CDR3 is built from 15 residues. Here the CDR3 reads CASSYILAGANVLTF. The CDR3 nucleotides are TGTGCCAGCAGTTACATACTAGCTGGGGCCAACGTCCTGACTTTC.

The chain is built from TRBV19 and TRBJ2-2; TRBD1 might be the D (7 bases). V dropped 1 base and J dropped 5 bases, with 14 bases sitting between them. The germline V gene encodes CDR1 LNHDA and CDR2 SQIVND (reference sequence). The CDR3 loop spans 16 amino acids. CDR3 sequence reads: CASSIGGGGRTGELFF. The DNA for the CDR3 is TGTGCCAGTAGTATAGGAGGAGGGGGCCGAACCGGGGAGCTGTTTTTT.

This chain joins TRBV6-1 and TRBJ2-7; D might be TRBD1 (6 bases). Germline CDR1 and CDR2: MNHNS and SASEGT. The CDR3 has 12 residues. The V gene lost 2 bases and the J gene lost 6 bases, with 8 bases spanning the gap. In DNA, the CDR3 is TGTGCCAGCAGTGAACAGGGGCGCGAGCAGTACGTC. Protein product: CASSEQGREQYV.

The rearrangement uses TRBV30 and TRBJ2-3, with TRBD1 matching over 10 bases. Germline CDR1 and CDR2: GTSNPN and SVGIG (reference sequence). V lost 2 bases, J lost 5 bases, and 7 bases stayed unmatched. This CDR3 comprises 15 residues. The CDR3 DNA is TGTGCCTGGAGTACCGGACAGGGGGGAATAGATACGCAGTATTTT. Protein: CAWSTGQGGIDTQYF.

This clone was seen a single time. The chain joins TRBV7-2 to TRBJ1-5; D gene ambiguous. The length of the CDR3 is 14 residues. V was pared by 2 bases and J by 6 bases, with 11 bases between. CDR1 is SGHTA and CDR2 is FQGNSA in the germline V gene. As DNA, the CDR3 is TGTGCCAGCAGCTTAACTTTTGGGAGTCAGCCCCAGCATTTT. Protein: CASSLTFGSQPQHF.

The chain links TRBV5-1 to TRBJ2-6; D gene uncertain. The V end lost 1 base, the J end lost 1 base, and 6 bases lay between the germline ends. The CDR3 is 15 residues long. Germline V CDR1 and CDR2: SGHRS, YFSETQ. CDR3 region: CASSLPSSGANVLTF. CDR3 in DNA: TGCGCCAGCAGCTTGCCGTCGTCTGGGGCCAACGTCCTGACTTTC.

This chain links TRBV27 with TRBJ1-2; D is undetermined. The CDR3 length is 12 residues. Trimming left V 7 bases short and J 8 bases short, with 14 bases between. Germline V gene data show CDR1 as MNHEY and CDR2 as SMNVEV (reference sequence). In DNA, the CDR3 is TGTGCCAGCAACCGGCCCCCGGAGGGCTACACCTTC. Its protein is CASNRPPEGYTF.

This chain uses TRBV6-1 with TRBJ2-3; D uncertain. V lost 2 bases and J lost 3, with 15 bases in between. Germline V gene data show CDR1 as MNHNS and CDR2 as SASEGT. The CDR3 extends over 16 amino acids. In nucleotides, the CDR3 is TGTGCCAGCAGTGAAACGGTTAGTGTGGGGACAGATACGCAGTATTTT. Protein sequence: CASSETVSVGTDTQYF.